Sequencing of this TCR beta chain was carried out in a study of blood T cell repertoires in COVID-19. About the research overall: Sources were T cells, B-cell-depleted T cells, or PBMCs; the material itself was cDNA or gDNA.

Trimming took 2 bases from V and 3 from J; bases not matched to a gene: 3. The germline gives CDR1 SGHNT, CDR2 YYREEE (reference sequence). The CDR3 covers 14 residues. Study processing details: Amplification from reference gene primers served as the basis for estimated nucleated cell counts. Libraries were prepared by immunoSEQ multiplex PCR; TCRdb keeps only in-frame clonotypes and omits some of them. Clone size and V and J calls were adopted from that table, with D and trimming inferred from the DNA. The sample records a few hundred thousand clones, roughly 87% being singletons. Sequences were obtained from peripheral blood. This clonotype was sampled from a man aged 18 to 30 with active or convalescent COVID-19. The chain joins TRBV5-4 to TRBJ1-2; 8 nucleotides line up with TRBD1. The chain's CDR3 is CASSFRGRDYGYTF. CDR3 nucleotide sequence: TGTGCCAGCAGCTTCAGGGGGCGGGACTATGGCTACACCTTC.